One T cell receptor beta chain is described in this entry. The sample belongs to a study of cytomegalovirus exposure and HLA in healthy donors. Germline CDR1 KGHSH, CDR2 LQKENI. V lost 1 base, J lost 0 bases, and 9 bases lay in between. The CDR3 is made up of 15 amino acids. Sequencing was performed with immunoSEQ multiplex PCR; in TCRdb, only in-frame clones are kept and a portion is missing. The sample has about 120,000 clones, roughly 90% seen once. The sample taken for sequencing was PBMCs. The rearrangement links TRBV18 to TRBJ1-1, with D possibly matching TRBD1 (6 bases). This clonotype was obtained from a woman aged 18-30 years in good health and CMV-seropositive. The CDR3 region has the DNA TGTGCCAGCTCACCACGGCAGGGGATGAACACTGAAGCTTTCTTT. Translating gives CASSPRQGMNTEAFF.